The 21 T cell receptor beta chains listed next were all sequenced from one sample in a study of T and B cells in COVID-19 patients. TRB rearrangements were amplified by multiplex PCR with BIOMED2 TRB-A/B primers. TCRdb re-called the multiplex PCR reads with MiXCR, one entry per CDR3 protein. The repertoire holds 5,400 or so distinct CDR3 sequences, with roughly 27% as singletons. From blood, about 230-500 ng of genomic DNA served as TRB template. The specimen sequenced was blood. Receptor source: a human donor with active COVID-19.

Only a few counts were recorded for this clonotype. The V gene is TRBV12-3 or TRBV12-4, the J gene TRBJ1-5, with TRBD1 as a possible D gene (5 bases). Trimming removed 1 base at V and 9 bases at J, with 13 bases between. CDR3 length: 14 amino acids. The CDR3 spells CASSLGDGGSPQHF. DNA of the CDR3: TGTGCCAGCAGTTTAGGGGACGGTGGTTCGCCCCAGCATTTT.

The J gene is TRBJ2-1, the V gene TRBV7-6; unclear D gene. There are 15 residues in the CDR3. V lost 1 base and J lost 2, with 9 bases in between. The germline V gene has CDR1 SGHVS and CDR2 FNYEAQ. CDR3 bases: TGTGCCAGCAGCTTAGGTATGGGTACCTACAATGAGCAGTTCTTC. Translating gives CASSLGMGTYNEQFF. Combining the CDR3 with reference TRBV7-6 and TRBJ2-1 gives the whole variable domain GAGVSQSPRYKVTKRGQDVALRCDPISGHVSLYWYRQALGQGPEFLTYFNYEAQQDKSGLPNDRFSAERPEGSISTLTIQRTEQRDSAMYRCASSLGMGTYNEQFFGPGTRLTVL.

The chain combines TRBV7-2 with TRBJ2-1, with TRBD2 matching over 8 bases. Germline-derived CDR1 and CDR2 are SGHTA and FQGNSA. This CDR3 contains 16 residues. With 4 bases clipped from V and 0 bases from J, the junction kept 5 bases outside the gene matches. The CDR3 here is CASSSAGTSSYNEQFF. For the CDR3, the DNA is TGTGCCAGCAGCTCCGCCGGGACTAGCTCCTACAATGAGCAGTTCTTC. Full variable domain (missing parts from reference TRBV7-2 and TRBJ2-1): GAGVSQSPSNKVTEKGKDVELRCDPISGHTALYWYRQSLGQGLEFLIYFQGNSAPDKSGLPSDRFSAERTGGSVSTLTIQRTQQEDSAVYLCASSSAGTSSYNEQFFGPGTRLTVL.

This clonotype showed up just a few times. The CDR3 is CASSRTGATEAFF. In DNA form, the CDR3 reads TGTGCCAGCAGTAGGACAGGGGCCACTGAAGCTTTCTTT. The rearrangement uses TRBV6-5 and TRBJ1-1; 9 bases line up with TRBD1. This CDR3 has 13 amino acids. CDR1 is MNHEY, CDR2 SVGAGI, per germline. V shed 5 bases, J shed 4 bases, and the junction held 2 bases outside the gene matches.

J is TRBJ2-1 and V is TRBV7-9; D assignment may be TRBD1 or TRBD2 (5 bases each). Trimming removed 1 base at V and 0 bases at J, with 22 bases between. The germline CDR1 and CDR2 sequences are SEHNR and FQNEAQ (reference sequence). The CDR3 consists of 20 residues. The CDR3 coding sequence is TGTGCCAGCAGCTTAGGGGGACGGACCGGCCCTACTAGCTCCTACAATGAGCAGTTCTTC. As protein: CASSLGGRTGPTSSYNEQFF.

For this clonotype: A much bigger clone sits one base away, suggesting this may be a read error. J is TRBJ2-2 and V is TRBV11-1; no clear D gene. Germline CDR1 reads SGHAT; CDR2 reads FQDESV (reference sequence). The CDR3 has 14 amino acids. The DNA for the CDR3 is TGTGCCGGCAGCTCAAGGACGTTGACCGGGGAGCTGTTTTTT. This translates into CAGSSRTLTGELFF.

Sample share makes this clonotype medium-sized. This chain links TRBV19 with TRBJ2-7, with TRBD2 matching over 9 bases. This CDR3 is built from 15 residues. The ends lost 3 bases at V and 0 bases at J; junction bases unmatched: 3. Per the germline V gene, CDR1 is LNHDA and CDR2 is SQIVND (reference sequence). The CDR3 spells CASSISSGSSYEQYF. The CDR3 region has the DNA TGTGCCAGTAGTATTAGTAGCGGGAGCTCCTACGAGCAGTACTTC.

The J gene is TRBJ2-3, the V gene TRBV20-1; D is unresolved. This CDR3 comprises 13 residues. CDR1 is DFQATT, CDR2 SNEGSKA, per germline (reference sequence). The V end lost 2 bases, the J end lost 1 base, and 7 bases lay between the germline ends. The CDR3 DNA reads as TGCAGTGCTAGAAACAGAGGCACAGATACGCAGTATTTT. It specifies CSARNRGTDTQYF.

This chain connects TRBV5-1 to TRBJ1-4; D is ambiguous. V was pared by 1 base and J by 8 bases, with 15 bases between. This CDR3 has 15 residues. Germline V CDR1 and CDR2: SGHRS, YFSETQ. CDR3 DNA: TGCGCCAGCAGCTTGTCTAGCAGATTGGAAGAAAAACTGTTTTTT. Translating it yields CASSLSSRLEEKLFF.

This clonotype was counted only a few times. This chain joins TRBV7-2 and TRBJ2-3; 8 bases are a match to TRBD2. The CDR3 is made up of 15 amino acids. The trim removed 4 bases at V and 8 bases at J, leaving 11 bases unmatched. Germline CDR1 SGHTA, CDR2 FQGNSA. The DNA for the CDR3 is TGTGCCAGCAGCTCTCAGCGGGGGAGGCCGGGTACGCAGTATTTT. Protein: CASSSQRGRPGTQYF.

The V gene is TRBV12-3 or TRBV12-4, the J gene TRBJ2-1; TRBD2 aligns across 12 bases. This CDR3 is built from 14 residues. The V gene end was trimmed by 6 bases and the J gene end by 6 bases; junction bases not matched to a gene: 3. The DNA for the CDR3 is TGTGCCAGCAGCAAGACTAGCGGGAGCAATGAGCAGTTCTTC. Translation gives CASSKTSGSNEQFF.

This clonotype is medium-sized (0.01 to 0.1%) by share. Written as DNA, the CDR3 is TGTGCCTGGAGGGGGGGCGTAGGGAACACTGAAGCTTTCTTT. This encodes CAWRGGVGNTEAFF. The rearrangement uses TRBV30 and TRBJ1-1; TRBD1 is a possible D gene (6 bases). V lost 3 bases and J lost 1, with 12 bases in between. Germline CDR1 is GTSNPN and CDR2 is SVGIG (reference sequence). This CDR3 region has 14 residues. The full variable domain, completed using reference TRBV30 and TRBJ1-1, is SQTIHQWPATLVQPVGSPLSLECTVEGTSNPNLYWYRQAAGRGLQLLFYSVGIGQISSEVPQNLSASRPQDRQFILSSKKLLLSDSGFYLCAWRGGVGNTEAFFGQGTRLTVV.

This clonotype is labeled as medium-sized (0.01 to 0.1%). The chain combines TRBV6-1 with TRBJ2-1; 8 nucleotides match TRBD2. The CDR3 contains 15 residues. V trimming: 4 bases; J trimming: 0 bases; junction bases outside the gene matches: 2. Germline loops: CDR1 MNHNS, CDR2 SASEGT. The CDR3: CASSVAGSSYNEQFF. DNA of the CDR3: TGTGCCAGCAGTGTAGCGGGGAGCTCCTACAATGAGCAGTTCTTC.

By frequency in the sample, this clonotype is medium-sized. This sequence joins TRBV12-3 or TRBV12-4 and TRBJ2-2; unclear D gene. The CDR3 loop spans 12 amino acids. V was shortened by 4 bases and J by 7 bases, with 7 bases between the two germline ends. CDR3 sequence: CASSSTFGELFF. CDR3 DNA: TGTGCCAGCAGTTCCACGTTCGGGGAGCTGTTTTTT.

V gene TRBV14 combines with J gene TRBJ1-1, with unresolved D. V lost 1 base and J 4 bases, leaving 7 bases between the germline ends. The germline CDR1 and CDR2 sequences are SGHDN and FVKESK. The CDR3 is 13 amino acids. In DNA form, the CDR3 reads TGTGCCAGCAGCCAAGTACCCGGCACTGAAGCTTTCTTT. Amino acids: CASSQVPGTEAFF.

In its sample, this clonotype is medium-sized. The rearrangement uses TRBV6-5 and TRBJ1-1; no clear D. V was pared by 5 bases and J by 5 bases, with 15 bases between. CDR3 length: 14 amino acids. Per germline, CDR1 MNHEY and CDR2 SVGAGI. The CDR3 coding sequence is TGTGCCAGCAGTGGAAACTTCCGGGGAACTGAAGCTTTCTTT. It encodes CASSGNFRGTEAFF.

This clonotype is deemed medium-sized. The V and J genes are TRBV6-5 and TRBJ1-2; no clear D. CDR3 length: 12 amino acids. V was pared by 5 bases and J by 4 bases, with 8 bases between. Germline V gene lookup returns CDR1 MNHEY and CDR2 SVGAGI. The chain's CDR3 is CASSPMGYGYTF. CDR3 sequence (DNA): TGTGCCAGCAGTCCTATGGGCTATGGCTACACCTTC.

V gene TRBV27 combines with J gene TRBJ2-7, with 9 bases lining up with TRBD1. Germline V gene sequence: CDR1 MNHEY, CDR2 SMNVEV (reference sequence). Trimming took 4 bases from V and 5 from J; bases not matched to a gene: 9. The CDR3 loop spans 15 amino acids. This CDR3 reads CASSWDTGGLNEQYF. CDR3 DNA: TGTGCCAGCAGTTGGGACACAGGGGGCTTAAACGAGCAGTACTTC.

The CDR3 DNA is TGCGCCAGCAGCCAAGAGGCGCCAGAGCAGTTCTTC. The encoded protein is CASSQEAPEQFF. This rearrangement joins TRBV4-1 to TRBJ2-1; D unclear. The length of the CDR3 is 12 residues. Trimming removed 0 bases from V and 10 bases from J, with 7 bases in between. Germline-derived CDR1 and CDR2 are MGHRA and YSYEKL.

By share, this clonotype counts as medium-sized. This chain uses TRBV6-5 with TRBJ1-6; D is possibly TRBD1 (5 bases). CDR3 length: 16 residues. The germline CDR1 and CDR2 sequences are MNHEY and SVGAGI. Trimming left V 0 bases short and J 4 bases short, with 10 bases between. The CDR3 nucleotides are TGTGCCAGCAGTTACTCTCCAGGGTTATATAATTCACCCCTCCACTTT. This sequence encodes CASSYSPGLYNSPLHF.

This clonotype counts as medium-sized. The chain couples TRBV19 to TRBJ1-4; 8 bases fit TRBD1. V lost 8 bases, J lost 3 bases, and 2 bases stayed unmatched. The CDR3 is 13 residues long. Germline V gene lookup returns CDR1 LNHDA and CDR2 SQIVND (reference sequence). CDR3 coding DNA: TGTGCCAGTGCGGGACAGGCTAATGAAAAACTGTTTTTT. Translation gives CASAGQANEKLFF.